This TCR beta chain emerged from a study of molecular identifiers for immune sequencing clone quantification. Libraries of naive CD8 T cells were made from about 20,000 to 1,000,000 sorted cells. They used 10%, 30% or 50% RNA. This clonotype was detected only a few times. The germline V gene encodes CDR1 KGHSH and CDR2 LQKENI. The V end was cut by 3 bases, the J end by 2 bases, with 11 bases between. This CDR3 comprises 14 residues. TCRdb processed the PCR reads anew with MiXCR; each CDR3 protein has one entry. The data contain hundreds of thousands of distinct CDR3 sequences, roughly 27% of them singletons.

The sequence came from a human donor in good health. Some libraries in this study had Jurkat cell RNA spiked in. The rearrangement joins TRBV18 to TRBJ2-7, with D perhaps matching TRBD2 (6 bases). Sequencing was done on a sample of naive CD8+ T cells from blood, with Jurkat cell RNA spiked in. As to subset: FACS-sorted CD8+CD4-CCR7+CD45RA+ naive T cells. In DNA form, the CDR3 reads TGTGCCAGCTCACCGGGCGGGGCCCCCTACGAGCAGTACTTC. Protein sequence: CASSPGGAPYEQYF.